The sequence of this T cell receptor (beta chain) was determined in a study of T cells in Graves' hyperthyroidism and ophthalmopathy. Study outcomes and limitations: Blood samples included most of the expanded thyroid clonotypes exceeding 0.001.

Diagnostic decisions used clinical symptoms, serum thyroxine and TRAb, thyroid ultrasound and orbital computed tomography. Around 10 ml fresh peripheral blood yielded the PBMCs. Amplification targeted TCR beta CDR3 regions from RNA transcripts. The HTBI primer set was used in a first-round RT-PCR of the TCR CDR3. TCRdb re-called the multiplex PCR reads through MiXCR, storing one row per CDR3 protein. This table holds roughly 700,000 distinct CDR3 sequences, around a third found once. On this clonotype: Its antigen is undetermined.

This TCR came from a woman in her thirties or forties with Graves' hyperthyroidism. The sequenced sample was blood.

The CDR3 spells CASSVGGQGYQETQYF. The CDR3 DNA is TGTGCCAGCAGCGTAGGGGGACAGGGGTATCAGGAGACCCAGTACTTC. The rearrangement links TRBV9 to TRBJ2-5; 10 bases fit TRBD1. The germline CDR1 and CDR2 sequences are SGDLS and YYNGEE. V was clipped by 0 bases and J by 5 bases; unmatched bases: 7. This CDR3 contains 16 residues.